A single sample is the source of the 9 T cell receptor beta chains below, sequenced in a study of radiotherapy plus CTLA-4 blockade in lung cancer. Some clones are missing from TCRdb's copy, which holds only in-frame ones; the method was immunoSEQ multiplex PCR. The table records tens of thousands of clones, 78% of them present only once. The specimen was peripheral blood, collected from a patient treated with radiotherapy plus ipilimumab. These TCRs come from a human donor with non-small cell lung cancer whose response to radiotherapy plus ipilimumab could not be evaluated. Some clones in this sample may be carry-over from other donors' samples.

This chain connects TRBV7-2 to TRBJ1-2; 10 positions match TRBD1. Germline V gene data show CDR1 as SGHTA and CDR2 as FQGNSA. The CDR3 runs 17 residues. The trim removed 0 bases at V and 5 bases at J, leaving 9 bases unmatched. CDR3 sequence reads: CASSLAAPGQGRYGYTF. The CDR3 bases are TGTGCCAGCAGCTTAGCGGCGCCGGGACAGGGGAGATATGGCTACACCTTC.

This clone was picked up one time. The chain employs TRBV15 and TRBJ2-1; the D is unclear. V lost 0 bases, J lost 15 bases, and 12 bases lay in between. The CDR3 is 12 residues long. Germline CDR1 LNHNV, CDR2 YYDKDF (reference sequence). The CDR3 sequence is CATSRDVRVAFF. As DNA, the CDR3 is TGTGCCACCAGCAGAGATGTCCGGGTGGCGTTCTTC.

The V and J genes are TRBV7-9 and TRBJ2-1; TRBD1 matches at 8 bases. Germline V gives CDR1 SEHNR, CDR2 FQNEAQ (reference sequence). Trimming cost V 7 bases and J 7 bases; bases outside gene matches: 12. The CDR3 is 15 amino acids. The CDR3 DNA follows: TGTGCCAGCACCCCCCGAGCAGGGGGCTTTAATGAGCAGTTCTTC. It specifies CASTPRAGGFNEQFF.

The V call is TRBV7-9, the J call TRBJ1-1; 10 bases align to TRBD1. The germline CDR1 and CDR2 sequences are SEHNR and FQNEAQ (reference sequence). J lost 3 bases, V lost 3 bases, and 4 bases had no gene match. The CDR3 runs to 15 residues. As DNA, the CDR3 is TGTGCCAGCAGCTTGACAGGGGGCGTCGACACTGAAGCTTTCTTT. This sequence encodes CASSLTGGVDTEAFF.

The chain joins TRBV5-1 to TRBJ2-3; TRBD2 might be the D (6 bases). The ends were cut back, 5 bases at V and 0 bases at J, with 7 bases in the middle. In germline, CDR1 is SGHRS, CDR2 YFSETQ. The CDR3 consists of 13 residues. The CDR3 DNA reads as TGCGCCAGCAGGAGCGGGAGCACAGATACGCAGTATTTT. Amino acid sequence: CASRSGSTDTQYF. Complete variable domain (other parts from reference TRBV5-1 and TRBJ2-3): KAGVTQTPRYLIKTRGQQVTLSCSPISGHRSVSWYQQTPGQGLQFLFEYFSETQRNKGNFPGRFSGRQFSNSRSEMNVSTLELGDSALYLCASRSGSTDTQYFGPGTRLTVL.

This chain connects TRBV5-1 to TRBJ1-5; no firm D call. CDR1 and CDR2 (germline): SGHRS, YFSETQ. The germline V and J ends were trimmed by 4 bases and 2 bases, with 10 bases remaining between them. The CDR3 spans 14 residues. The CDR3: CASSQDGGNQPQHF. Written as DNA, the CDR3 is TGCGCCAGCAGCCAGGACGGGGGCAATCAGCCCCAGCATTTT.

The rearrangement joins TRBV19 to TRBJ2-3; TRBD2 aligns across 9 bases. Germline V lookup: CDR1 LNHDA, CDR2 SQIVND (reference sequence). Germline trimming cut 5 bases from V and 1 base from J; bases unmatched to any gene: 4. The CDR3 spans 15 residues. As DNA, the CDR3 is TGTGCCAGTAGTTCTAGCGGGGATCGCACAGATACGCAGTATTTT. Protein product: CASSSSGDRTDTQYF.

The CDR3 DNA follows: TGTGCCAGCAGTCACAGGTTAGCGGGGTACCAAGAGACCCAGTACTTC. This encodes CASSHRLAGYQETQYF. J is TRBJ2-5 and V is TRBV27; TRBD2 matches at 8 bases. CDR3 size: 16 residues. V shed 5 bases and J 0 bases; nucleotides not matched to a gene: 8. Looked up from germline, CDR1 is MNHEY and CDR2 is SMNVEV (reference sequence).

The rearrangement links TRBV18 to TRBJ1-1; no reliable D call. V was cut by 6 bases and J by 1 base, with 12 bases left in between. Germline CDR1 is KGHSH and CDR2 is LQKENI. The CDR3 runs 14 residues. The CDR3 DNA follows: TGTGCCAGCTCCTCGGCGACTACGAACACTGAAGCTTTCTTT. Protein sequence: CASSSATTNTEAFF.